The clone carrying this TCR beta chain came up once. Antigen: not known. The V segment lost 5 bases and the J segment 7 bases; nucleotides outside the gene matches: 6. This CDR3 region has 13 residues. Germline values: CDR1 MNHNS, CDR2 SASEGT. The study gave focal radiation plus ipilimumab CTLA-4 blockade to patients with chemo-refractory metastatic non-small-cell lung cancer. The sample belongs to a study of radiotherapy plus CTLA-4 blockade in lung cancer. The wider study: With roughly 28% of patients having disease control, objective responses were seen in roughly 18%. Study-level results: Early shifts in blood T cell clones, with interferon-beta, reportedly predicted response best. In blood, tumor-derived TCR clones expanded after radiotherapy plus ipilimumab.

Repertoires were generated with immunoSEQ multiplex PCR, while TCRdb's copy carries only in-frame clones and drops some. The data show 55,000 to 80,000 clones, roughly 75% seen once. This chain links TRBV6-1 with TRBJ1-2, with 8 bases that match TRBD1. The input for sequencing was peripheral blood, taken from a patient treated with radiotherapy plus ipilimumab. This TCR came from a human donor with non-small cell lung cancer who had a complete response to radiotherapy plus ipilimumab. The chain's CDR3 is CASSPGQGGGYTF. CDR3 sequence (DNA): TGTGCCAGCAGTCCCGGACAGGGAGGTGGCTACACCTTC.